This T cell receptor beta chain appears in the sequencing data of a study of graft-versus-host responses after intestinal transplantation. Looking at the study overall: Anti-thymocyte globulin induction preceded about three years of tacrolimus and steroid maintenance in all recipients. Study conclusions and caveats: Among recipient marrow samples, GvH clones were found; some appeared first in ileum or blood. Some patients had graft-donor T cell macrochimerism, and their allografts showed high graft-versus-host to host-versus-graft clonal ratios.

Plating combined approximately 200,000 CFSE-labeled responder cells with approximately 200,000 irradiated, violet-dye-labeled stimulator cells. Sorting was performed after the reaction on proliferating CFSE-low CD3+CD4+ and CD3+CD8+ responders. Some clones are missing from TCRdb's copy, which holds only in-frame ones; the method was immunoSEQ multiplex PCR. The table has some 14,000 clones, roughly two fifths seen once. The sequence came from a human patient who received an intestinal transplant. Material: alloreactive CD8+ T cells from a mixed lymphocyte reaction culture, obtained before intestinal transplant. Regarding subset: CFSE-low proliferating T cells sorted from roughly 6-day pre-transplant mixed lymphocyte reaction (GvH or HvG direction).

CDR3 loop: CAWSVPPNLIQGEYGANVLTF. The CDR3 DNA follows: TGTGCCTGGAGTGTCCCACCGAATTTGATACAGGGGGAGTATGGGGCCAACGTCCTGACTTTC. The rearrangement uses TRBV30 and TRBJ2-6; 8 bases are shared with TRBD1. The CDR3 runs to 21 residues. Trimming at V came to 0 bases and at J to 3 bases, leaving 19 bases not matched to a gene. The germline V gene encodes CDR1 GTSNPN and CDR2 SVGIG (reference sequence).